This TCR beta chain was found in a study of read filtering for tumor transcriptome and immune sequencing. The study's findings and limits: The CD138-negative fraction was mixed bone marrow immune cells, not pure T cells. Around 80% of IR-seq clonotypes had a single read, yet these held roughly 3.7% of reads.

The length of the CDR3 is 14 residues. The ends were cut back, 1 base at V and 5 bases at J, with 11 bases in the middle. Comments on this clonotype: Its target is not known.

From approximately 430 ng of RNA, a library with molecular barcoded alpha/delta and beta/gamma adaptors was made. TCRdb called the reads again in MiXCR, with one record for every CDR3 protein. This repertoire shows 50,000 to 65,000 distinct CDR3 sequences, around a fifth found once; its top ten account for approximately 11%. The receptor was derived from a donor at least 40 years old with multiple myeloma. This rearrangement joins TRBV12-3 or TRBV12-4 to TRBJ1-1; D call uncertain. The sample comprised a population of CD138-negative cells sorted from bone marrow. The CDR3 is CASSLGLLWTEAFF. CDR3 DNA: TGTGCCAGCAGTTTAGGACTGCTATGGACTGAAGCTTTCTTT.